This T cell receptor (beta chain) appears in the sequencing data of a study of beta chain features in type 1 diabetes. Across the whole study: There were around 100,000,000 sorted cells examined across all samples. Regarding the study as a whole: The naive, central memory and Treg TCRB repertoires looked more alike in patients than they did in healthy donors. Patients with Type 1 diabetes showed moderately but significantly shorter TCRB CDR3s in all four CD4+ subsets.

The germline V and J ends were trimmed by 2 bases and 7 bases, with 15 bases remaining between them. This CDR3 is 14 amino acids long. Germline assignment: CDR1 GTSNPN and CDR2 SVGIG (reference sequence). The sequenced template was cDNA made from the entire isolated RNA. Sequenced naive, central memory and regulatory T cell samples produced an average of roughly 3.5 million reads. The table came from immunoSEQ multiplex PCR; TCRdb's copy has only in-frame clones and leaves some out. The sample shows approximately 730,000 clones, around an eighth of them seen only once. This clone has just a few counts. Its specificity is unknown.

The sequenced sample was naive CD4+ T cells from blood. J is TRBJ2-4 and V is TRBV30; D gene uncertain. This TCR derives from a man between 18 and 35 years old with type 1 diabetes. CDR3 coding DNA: TGTGCCTGGAGTCTCCCTAGGGTTAAGAACATTCAGTACTTC. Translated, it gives CAWSLPRVKNIQYF.